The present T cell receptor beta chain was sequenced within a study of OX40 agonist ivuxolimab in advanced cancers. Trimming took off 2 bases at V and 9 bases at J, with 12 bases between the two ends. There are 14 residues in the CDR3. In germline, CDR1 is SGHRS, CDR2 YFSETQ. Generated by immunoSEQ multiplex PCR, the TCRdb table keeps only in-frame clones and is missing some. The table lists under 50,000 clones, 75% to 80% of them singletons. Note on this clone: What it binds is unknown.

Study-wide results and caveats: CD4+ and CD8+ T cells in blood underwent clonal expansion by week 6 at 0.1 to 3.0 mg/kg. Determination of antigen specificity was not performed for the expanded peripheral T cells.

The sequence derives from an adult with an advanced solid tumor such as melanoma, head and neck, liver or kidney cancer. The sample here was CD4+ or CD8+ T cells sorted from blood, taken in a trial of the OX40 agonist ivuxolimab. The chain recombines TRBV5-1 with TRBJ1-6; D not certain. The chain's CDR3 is CASSLGVKGSPLHF. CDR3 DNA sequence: TGCGCCAGCAGCTTAGGAGTCAAAGGTTCACCCCTCCACTTT.